This T cell receptor (beta chain) was recorded in a study of shared clonotypes between healthy human individuals. General observations from the study: Only blood was sampled, and tissue TCR repertoires likely differ from blood ones.

Data came from immunoSEQ multiplex PCR; TCRdb stores just in-frame clones and leaves some out. The sample records millions of clones, over 90% being singletons. Healthy HIV-negative adults with no recent acute infections or vaccinations were recruited as donors. Naive CD4+ cells were CD45RA-selected; the remaining cells were memory. The CDR3 is 15 amino acids. Losses at the gene ends were 5 bases for V and 7 bases for J; bases not matched to a gene: 4. Germline V gene sequence: CDR1 LNHDA, CDR2 SQIVND (reference sequence). In regard to this clone: Its specificity is not known.

Sequencing input: naive CD4+ T cells from PBMCs. The subset denotes: CD45RA+ positively selected. The sequence was collected from a man in his late teens or twenties in good health. Some clones in this sample may be carry-over from other donors' samples. The chain uses TRBV19 and TRBJ2-5, with 16 bases aligning to TRBD2. In DNA form, the CDR3 reads TGTGCCAGTAGTGCCGGGACTAGCGGGGGGGGGACCCAGTACTTC. Its protein is CASSAGTSGGGTQYF.